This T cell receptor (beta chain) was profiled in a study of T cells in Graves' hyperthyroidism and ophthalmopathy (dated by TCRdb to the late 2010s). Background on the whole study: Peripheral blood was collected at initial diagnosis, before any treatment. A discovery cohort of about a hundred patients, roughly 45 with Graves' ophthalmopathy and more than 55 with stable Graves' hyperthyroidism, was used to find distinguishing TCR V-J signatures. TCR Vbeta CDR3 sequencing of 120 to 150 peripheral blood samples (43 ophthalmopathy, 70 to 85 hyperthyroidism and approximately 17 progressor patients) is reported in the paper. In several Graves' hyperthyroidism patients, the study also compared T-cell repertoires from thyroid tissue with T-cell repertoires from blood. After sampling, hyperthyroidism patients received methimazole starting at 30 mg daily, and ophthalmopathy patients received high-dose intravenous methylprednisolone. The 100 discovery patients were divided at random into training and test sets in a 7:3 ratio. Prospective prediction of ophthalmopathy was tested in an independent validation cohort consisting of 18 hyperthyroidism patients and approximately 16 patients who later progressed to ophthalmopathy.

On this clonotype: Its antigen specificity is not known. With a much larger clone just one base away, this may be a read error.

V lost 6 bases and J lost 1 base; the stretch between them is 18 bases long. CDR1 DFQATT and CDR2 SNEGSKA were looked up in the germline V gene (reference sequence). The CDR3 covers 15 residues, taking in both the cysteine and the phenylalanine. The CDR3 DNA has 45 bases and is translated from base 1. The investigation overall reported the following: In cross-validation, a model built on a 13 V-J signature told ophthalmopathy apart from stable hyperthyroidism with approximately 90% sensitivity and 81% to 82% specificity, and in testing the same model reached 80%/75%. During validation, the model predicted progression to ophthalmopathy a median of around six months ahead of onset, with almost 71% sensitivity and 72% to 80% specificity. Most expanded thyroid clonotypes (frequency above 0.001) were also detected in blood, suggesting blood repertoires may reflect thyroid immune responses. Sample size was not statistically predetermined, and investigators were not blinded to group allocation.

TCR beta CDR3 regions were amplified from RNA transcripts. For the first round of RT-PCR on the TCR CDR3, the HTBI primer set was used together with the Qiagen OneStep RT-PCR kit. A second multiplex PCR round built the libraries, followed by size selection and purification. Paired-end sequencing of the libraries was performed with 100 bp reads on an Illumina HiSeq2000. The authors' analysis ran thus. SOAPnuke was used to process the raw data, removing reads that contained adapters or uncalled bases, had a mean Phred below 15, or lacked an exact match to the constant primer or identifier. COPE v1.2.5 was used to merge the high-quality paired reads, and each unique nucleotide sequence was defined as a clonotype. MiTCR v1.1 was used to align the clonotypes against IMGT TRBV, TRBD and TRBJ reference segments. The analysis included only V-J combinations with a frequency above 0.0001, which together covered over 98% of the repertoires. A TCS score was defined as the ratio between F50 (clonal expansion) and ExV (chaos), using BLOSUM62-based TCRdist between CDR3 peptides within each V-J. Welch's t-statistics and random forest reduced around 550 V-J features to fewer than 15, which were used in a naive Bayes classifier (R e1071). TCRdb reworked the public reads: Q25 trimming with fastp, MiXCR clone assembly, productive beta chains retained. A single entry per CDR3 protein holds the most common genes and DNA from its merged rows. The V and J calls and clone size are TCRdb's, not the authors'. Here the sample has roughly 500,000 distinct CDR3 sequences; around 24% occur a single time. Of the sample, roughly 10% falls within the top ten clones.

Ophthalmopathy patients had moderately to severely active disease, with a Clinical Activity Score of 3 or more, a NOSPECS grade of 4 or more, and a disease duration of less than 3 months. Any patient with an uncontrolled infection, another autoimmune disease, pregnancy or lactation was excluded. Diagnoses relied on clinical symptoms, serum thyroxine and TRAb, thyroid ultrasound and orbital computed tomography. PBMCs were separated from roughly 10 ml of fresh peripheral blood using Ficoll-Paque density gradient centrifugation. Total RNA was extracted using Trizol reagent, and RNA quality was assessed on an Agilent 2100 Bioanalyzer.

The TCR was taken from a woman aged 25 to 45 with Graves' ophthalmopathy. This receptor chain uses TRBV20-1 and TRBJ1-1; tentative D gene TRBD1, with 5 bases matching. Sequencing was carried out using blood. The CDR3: CSAFRGDGTNTEAFF. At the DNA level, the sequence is TGCAGTGCATTCCGAGGGGACGGCACGAACACTGAAGCTTTCTTT.